The source of this T cell receptor beta chain is a study of Ad26.COV2.S vaccination and SARS-CoV-2 variants. The treatment was: 15 to 20 received Ad26.COV2.S at low or high dose, single or two shots; about 5 received placebo; per-sample allocation not given. Collection of samples fell on day 63 after the first vaccine or placebo injection. Some clones are missing from TCRdb's copy, which holds only in-frame ones; the method was immunoSEQ multiplex PCR. Here the sample spans about 400,000 clones, 89% being singletons. Trimming took 6 bases from V and 7 from J; bases not matched to a gene: 8. The V gene's germline CDR1 is MDHEN and CDR2 SYDVKM. CDR3 size: 14 residues.

The clonotype originates from a person aged 18-65 years who received the Ad26.COV2.S COVID-19 vaccine or a placebo. The material sequenced was peripheral blood, taken in a trial of Ad26.COV2.S vaccine versus placebo. The genes are TRBV28 and TRBJ2-7, with 11 nucleotides matching TRBD2. The CDR3, as DNA: TGTGCCAGCAGCCCACTAGCGGGAGTAATTGAGCAGTACTTC. Translating gives CASSPLAGVIEQYF.